These 6 T cell receptor beta chains were all obtained from the same sample, sequenced in a study of identical twins. One entry per CDR3 protein results from TCRdb running MiXCR on the 5' RACE reads. This repertoire shows hundreds of thousands of distinct CDR3 sequences, roughly 24% found once; its top ten account for roughly 2.8%. This sample also appeared in a second study, on T cells expressing NK-cell markers.

Material for sequencing was CD4+ T cells sorted from blood. These receptors were taken from a woman aged 18-30 years in good health.

The CDR3 bases are TGTGCCAGCAGCTTAGAACAGGGGAGTCTTCCTGGGGGTGAAGCTTTCTTT. It is translated as CASSLEQGSLPGGEAFF. V usage is TRBV7-3 and J usage is TRBJ1-1; 7 nucleotides line up with TRBD1. The V gene end was trimmed by 2 bases and the J gene end by 7 bases; junction bases not matched to a gene: 16. The CDR3 has 17 amino acids. Germline assignment: CDR1 SGHTA and CDR2 FQGTGA.

The chain links TRBV12-3 or TRBV12-4 to TRBJ2-7; 9 nucleotides line up with TRBD1. The CDR3 sequence is 14 residues long. The V segment lost 6 bases and the J segment 2 bases; nucleotides outside the gene matches: 5. The CDR3 loop reads CASRTQGATYEQYF. For the CDR3, the DNA is TGTGCCAGCAGGACACAGGGGGCTACCTACGAGCAGTACTTC.

This clonotype has a handful of counts. The V and J genes are TRBV10-2 and TRBJ2-1; 10 nucleotides match TRBD2. This CDR3 region has 15 residues. The V segment lost 2 bases and the J segment 10 bases; nucleotides outside the gene matches: 8. The germline CDR1 and CDR2 sequences are WSHSY and SAAADI. The chain's CDR3 is CASSEQVAGGREQFF. The CDR3 DNA follows: TGCGCCAGCAGTGAGCAGGTAGCGGGAGGTAGGGAGCAGTTCTTC.

This clonotype was counted a few times. The CDR3 is CASSLGLDTDTQYF. The CDR3 DNA sequence: TGTGCCAGCAGTTTGGGGCTAGATACAGATACGCAGTATTTT. J is TRBJ2-3 and V is TRBV12-3 or TRBV12-4; D might be TRBD1 (5 bases). CDR3 length equals 14 residues. Trimming removed 3 bases from V and 3 bases from J, with 10 bases in between.

The chain is built from TRBV20-1 and TRBJ2-4; 11 bases align to TRBD1. V was pared by 3 bases and J by 3 bases, with 4 bases of the junction left unmatched. CDR1 is DFQATT and CDR2 is SNEGSKA in the germline V gene (reference sequence). CDR3 length equals 15 residues. The DNA of the CDR3 is TGCAGTGCTAGCCCGGACAGGGGGCACAAAAACATTCAGTACTTC. The encoded protein is CSASPDRGHKNIQYF.

The gene calls are TRBV5-1 and TRBJ2-1; TRBD1 is a possible D gene (6 bases). Germline lookup yields CDR1 SGHRS and CDR2 YFSETQ. This CDR3 comprises 14 residues. Trimming removed 5 bases at V and 4 bases at J, with 13 bases between. CDR3 sequence reads: CASRGDNPYNEQFF. CDR3 sequence (DNA): TGCGCCAGCAGGGGGGACAACCCATACAATGAGCAGTTCTTC.